This TCR beta chain stems from a study of blood T cells in healthy people across ages. This clonotype was seen only a few times. The CDR3 is 13 residues long. Germline CDR1 and CDR2: KGHDR and SFDVKD. V was pared by 9 bases and J by 0 bases, with 5 bases between. Using a J-beta primer mix together with a sample-barcoded 5' primer, a second PCR was run for about 6 to 11 cycles. TCRdb used MiXCR to reprocess the 5' RACE reads, holding one entry per CDR3 protein. The sample includes roughly 800,000 distinct CDR3 sequences, under 30% of them seen just once. These records were also assigned to another study, of T cells of mothers and their children.

The receptor was isolated from a boy aged 5-17 years in good health. Sequencing was done on a sample of blood. The V gene is TRBV24-1, the J gene TRBJ2-6; weak D call: TRBD2 (5 bases). The CDR3 nucleotides read TGTGCCACCGAGGGCTCTGGGGCCAACGTCCTGACTTTC. As protein: CATEGSGANVLTF.